The rows below give T cell receptor beta chains drawn from one sample of a study of blood T cell repertoires in COVID-19. Assay: immunoSEQ multiplex PCR; the TCRdb copy retains only in-frame clones and omits some. The sample holds fewer than 300,000 clones, roughly 85% seen once. Material: peripheral blood. The receptors originated from a woman between 18 and 29 years old with acute or convalescent COVID-19. The conserved cysteine and the conserved F or W are not part of the CDR3 here. The order of the fields is CDR3 protein, CDR3 length, V gene.

cdr3_aa: SVELPDSYNEQF
cdr3_length: 12
v_call: TRBV29-1

cdr3_aa: ASSLSARLQETQY
cdr3_length: 13
v_call: TRBV7-7

cdr3_aa: ASSGRTGLNEQF
cdr3_length: 12
v_call: TRBV4-2

cdr3_aa: ASSYSSASYEQY
cdr3_length: 12
v_call: TRBV6-5

cdr3_aa: ASSVGHHYGYT
cdr3_length: 11
v_call: TRBV28

cdr3_aa: ASSPEQGWGVNTEAF
cdr3_length: 15
v_call: TRBV28

cdr3_aa: AGDREYGHT
cdr3_length: 9
v_call: TRBV7-9

cdr3_aa: ASSLAAGWTEAF
cdr3_length: 12
v_call: TRBV28

cdr3_aa: ASSVGASGNTDTQY
cdr3_length: 14
v_call: TRBV9

cdr3_aa: ASSSPAGGSGNTIY
cdr3_length: 14
v_call: TRBV7-9

cdr3_aa: ASSQSSTGQETQY
cdr3_length: 13
v_call: TRBV5-1

cdr3_aa: ASSAGQGSGANVLT
cdr3_length: 14
v_call: TRBV10-2

cdr3_aa: ASSHGAGYEQY
cdr3_length: 11
v_call: TRBV4-3

cdr3_aa: ASSPTGLAGVYEQY
cdr3_length: 14
v_call: TRBV11-2

cdr3_aa: ASRSQTIYGYT
cdr3_length: 11
v_call: TRBV19

cdr3_aa: ASSLGTWDSNYGYT
cdr3_length: 14
v_call: TRBV11-2

cdr3_aa: ASSSGYTSDQPQH
cdr3_length: 13
v_call: TRBV18

cdr3_aa: ASGLADYNEQF
cdr3_length: 11
v_call: TRBV19

cdr3_aa: ASSYFEGDTEAF
cdr3_length: 12
v_call: TRBV6-5

cdr3_aa: ASSLVGGTGNNEQF
cdr3_length: 14
v_call: TRBV7-8

cdr3_aa: ASSRRWSRVYTGELF
cdr3_length: 15
v_call: TRBV6-2/TRBV6-3

cdr3_aa: ASSLVMARAQETQY
cdr3_length: 14
v_call: TRBV7-9

cdr3_aa: ASSGPPGDRVRQPQH
cdr3_length: 15
v_call: TRBV19

cdr3_aa: ASSQGTSFPGELF
cdr3_length: 13
v_call: TRBV6-6

cdr3_aa: ASSLGVAGATDTQY
cdr3_length: 14
v_call: TRBV11-3

cdr3_aa: ASSPADYEQY
cdr3_length: 10
v_call: TRBV18

cdr3_aa: ASSEGLDIYNEQF
cdr3_length: 13
v_call: TRBV9

cdr3_aa: ASSPAPGGRETQY
cdr3_length: 13
v_call: TRBV18

cdr3_aa: ASSLFKASYEQY
cdr3_length: 12
v_call: TRBV7-2

cdr3_aa: ASSFGGLVNQPQH
cdr3_length: 13
v_call: TRBV19

cdr3_aa: ASRISGTGVHEQY
cdr3_length: 13
v_call: TRBV28

cdr3_aa: ASSPYGLAGVADTQY
cdr3_length: 15
v_call: TRBV5-1

cdr3_aa: ASSYDHGTVYEQY
cdr3_length: 13
v_call: TRBV6-5

cdr3_aa: ATSDGRDRGRTYT
cdr3_length: 13
v_call: TRBV24-1

cdr3_aa: ASNIFPGQGSGYT
cdr3_length: 13
v_call: TRBV6-5

cdr3_aa: ASSVAGLAGGTDTQY
cdr3_length: 15
v_call: TRBV9

cdr3_aa: ASSIQDSSGYT
cdr3_length: 11
v_call: TRBV5-1

cdr3_aa: ATSRESGQGGEKLF
cdr3_length: 14
v_call: TRBV15

cdr3_aa: ASSYLYEQY
cdr3_length: 9
v_call: TRBV28

cdr3_aa: SVDRSGGNNYEQY
cdr3_length: 13
v_call: TRBV29-1

cdr3_aa: ASSLEGIMNTEAF
cdr3_length: 13
v_call: TRBV7-9

cdr3_aa: ASSHAGPDTQY
cdr3_length: 11
v_call: TRBV27

cdr3_aa: ASSRTTSGRAWIEETQY
cdr3_length: 17
v_call: TRBV7-9

cdr3_aa: ASSQRTGGTDTQY
cdr3_length: 13
v_call: TRBV4-2

cdr3_aa: ASSVGGLAGYDEQF
cdr3_length: 14
v_call: TRBV19

cdr3_aa: ASIRVNTDTQY
cdr3_length: 11
v_call: TRBV2

cdr3_aa: ASSITLYYTGELF
cdr3_length: 13
v_call: TRBV19

cdr3_aa: ASSSPGTSFHEQY
cdr3_length: 13
v_call: TRBV5-1

cdr3_aa: ASSATGDRSPLH
cdr3_length: 12
v_call: TRBV18

cdr3_aa: ASSPQGGETQY
cdr3_length: 11
v_call: TRBV18

cdr3_aa: ASSSPQTGTGANVLT
cdr3_length: 15
v_call: TRBV25-1